Listed below are T cell receptor beta chains from one sample, sequenced in a study of blood T cell repertoires in COVID-19. Here immunoSEQ multiplex PCR was the method, and the copy in TCRdb shows in-frame clones only, minus some. The sample holds around 130,000 clones; 70% to 80% are singletons and the top ten take 7.9%. Sequenced sample: peripheral blood. The origin of the receptors is a human donor in a cohort sampled during active COVID-19. CDR3s include the opening cysteine and the closing phenylalanine or tryptophan. A D gene is named only where the DNA matches it firmly. Size tells how often a clone was seen (once, few, many) or the class of an expanded clone, and some rows leave it out.

TRBV5-6	TRBD2	17	NA	TRBJ2-5	CASSLEASGGVQETQYF	TGTGCCAGCAGCTTGGAAGCGAGCGGGGGGGTACAAGAGACCCAGTACTTC
TRBV5-1	NA	13	NA	TRBJ2-7	CASSLDRFGEQYF	TGCGCCAGCAGCTTAGACAGGTTTGGCGAGCAGTACTTC
TRBV4-1	NA	15	NA	TRBJ1-1	CASSQAGTGNTEAFF	TGCGCCAGCAGCCAAGCAGGCACAGGGAACACTGAAGCTTTCTTT
TRBV7-9	NA	13	NA	TRBJ2-7	CASSLTSTVEQYF	TGTGCCAGCAGCTTAACCTCCACGGTCGAGCAGTACTTC
TRBV9	NA	14	NA	TRBJ1-1	CASSALSRDTEAFF	TGTGCCAGCAGCGCCCTCAGCAGGGATACTGAAGCTTTCTTT
TRBV21-1	NA	15	NA	TRBJ2-7	CASSMRTGKAYEQYF	TGTGCCAGCAGCATGCGGACAGGAAAGGCCTACGAGCAGTACTTC
TRBV19	NA	13	NA	TRBJ2-5	CASSIGVRETQYF	TGTGCCAGTAGTATCGGGGTTCGGGAGACCCAGTACTTC
TRBV4-2	TRBD2	17	NA	TRBJ2-2	CASSQDPSGGFTGELFF	TGTGCCAGCAGCCAAGACCCTAGCGGGGGGTTCACCGGGGAGCTGTTTTTT
TRBV24-1	NA	13	NA	TRBJ1-1	CATSDPGVTEAFF	TGTGCCACCAGTGATCCAGGGGTCACTGAAGCTTTCTTT
TRBV29-1	NA	11	NA	TRBJ2-7	CSVDRGYEQYF	TGCAGCGTTGACAGGGGTTACGAGCAGTACTTC
TRBV6-5	NA	13	NA	TRBJ1-2	CASSSGVNYGYTF	TGTGCCAGCAGTTCAGGGGTTAACTATGGCTACACCTTC
TRBV5-1	NA	14	once	TRBJ1-1	CASSLVQGGVEAFF	TGCGCCAGCAGCTTGGTCCAGGGCGGTGTTGAAGCTTTCTTT
TRBV4-1	NA	13	NA	TRBJ2-7	CASSQSRVNEQYF	TGCGCCAGCAGCCAATCCAGGGTCAACGAGCAGTACTTC